Included here is one T cell receptor beta chain sequence, with context. This clone was observed a handful of times. Its target antigen remains unknown. Base qualities are not provided; no much larger clone lies one nucleotide away. This record belongs to a study of blood T cell repertoires in COVID-19 (TCRdb year 2020). Looking at the study overall: Recovered participants in ImmuneRACE Cohort 3 were defined as having two consecutive negative NP/OP PCR tests, clearance from a healthcare professional, or resolution of symptoms. Samples covering the acute and convalescent phases of COVID-19 were provided by collaborators in the United States, Italy and Spain. The prospective study material was composed of cDNA or gDNA derived from T cells, B-cell-depleted T cells, or PBMCs. Deeply sampled blood TCRbeta repertoires from subjects exposed to, actively infected with, or recovered from COVID-19 were included in the dataset. The repertoires were made available in a free public database intended to serve as a resource for research on the immune response to SARS-CoV-2. Samples were obtained from the ongoing ImmuneRACE study (first 160 participants) and from some 1,200 subjects provided by 6 global collaborators. Sample metadata almost always included a de-identified subject ID, COVID-19 status, age in years and sex. HLA class I and class II types, where available, came from metadata supplied by the sample provider rather than from assay-based typing. Broader findings and caveats from the paper: The amount of clinical and demographic metadata varied by source and participant and was provided uncurated.

Participants in the prospective study were enrolled through a virtual design, were aged roughly 18 to 100 years, and lived in 24 United States geographic areas. Cohort assignment in the prospective study relied on participant-reported clinical history from a screening survey and a study questionnaire. Mobile phlebotomists in the prospective study collected whole blood, serum and a nasopharyngeal or oropharyngeal swab from every participant. Prospective study participants could optionally give additional blood draws and questionnaires over an approximately two-month period. Before DNA extraction, prospective study blood samples were shipped either frozen or at room temperature. TCRbeta CDR3 regions were amplified from genomic DNA using the immunoSEQ Assay, a bias-controlled multiplex PCR. The original pipeline was this. The number of nucleated cells in each sample was estimated by amplification of reference gene primers within the assay. Sequence reads were collapsed and filtered to measure the absolute abundance of every unique TCRbeta CDR3 rearrangement. Productive Simpson clonality was computed per sample as the square root of Simpson's diversity index over productive rearrangements. TCRdb retrieved this table from immuneACCESS and kept in-frame rearrangements only. Not all clones are present; in checked studies, unresolved V genes account for under half, and no reason is known for the remainder. V and J calls and clone size follow that table, whereas D and trimming were derived from the DNA. This sample gives over 110,000 clones in total; around 82% of them show up just once. The ten most abundant clones make up about 4% of the sample.

From its cysteine to its phenylalanine, the CDR3 spans 14 amino acids. This entry keeps only the CDR3 DNA: 42 bases, framed from base 1. Taken from the germline V gene (reference sequence), the CDR1 and CDR2 loops are GTSNPN and SVGIG. Trimming removed 3 bases from V and 0 bases from J, leaving 9 bases between the germline ends. This sequence originates from a man aged 45 to 65 in a cohort exposed to, infected with or recovered from COVID-19 (not recorded which). The chain couples TRBV30 to TRBJ1-3; the D gene lacks a confident call. The sequenced material came from PBMCs or T cells enriched from blood (not recorded which). The sequenced DNA: TGTGCCTGGAGGGCACCAAGCTCTGGAAACACCATATATTTT. It encodes CAWRAPSSGNTIYF.